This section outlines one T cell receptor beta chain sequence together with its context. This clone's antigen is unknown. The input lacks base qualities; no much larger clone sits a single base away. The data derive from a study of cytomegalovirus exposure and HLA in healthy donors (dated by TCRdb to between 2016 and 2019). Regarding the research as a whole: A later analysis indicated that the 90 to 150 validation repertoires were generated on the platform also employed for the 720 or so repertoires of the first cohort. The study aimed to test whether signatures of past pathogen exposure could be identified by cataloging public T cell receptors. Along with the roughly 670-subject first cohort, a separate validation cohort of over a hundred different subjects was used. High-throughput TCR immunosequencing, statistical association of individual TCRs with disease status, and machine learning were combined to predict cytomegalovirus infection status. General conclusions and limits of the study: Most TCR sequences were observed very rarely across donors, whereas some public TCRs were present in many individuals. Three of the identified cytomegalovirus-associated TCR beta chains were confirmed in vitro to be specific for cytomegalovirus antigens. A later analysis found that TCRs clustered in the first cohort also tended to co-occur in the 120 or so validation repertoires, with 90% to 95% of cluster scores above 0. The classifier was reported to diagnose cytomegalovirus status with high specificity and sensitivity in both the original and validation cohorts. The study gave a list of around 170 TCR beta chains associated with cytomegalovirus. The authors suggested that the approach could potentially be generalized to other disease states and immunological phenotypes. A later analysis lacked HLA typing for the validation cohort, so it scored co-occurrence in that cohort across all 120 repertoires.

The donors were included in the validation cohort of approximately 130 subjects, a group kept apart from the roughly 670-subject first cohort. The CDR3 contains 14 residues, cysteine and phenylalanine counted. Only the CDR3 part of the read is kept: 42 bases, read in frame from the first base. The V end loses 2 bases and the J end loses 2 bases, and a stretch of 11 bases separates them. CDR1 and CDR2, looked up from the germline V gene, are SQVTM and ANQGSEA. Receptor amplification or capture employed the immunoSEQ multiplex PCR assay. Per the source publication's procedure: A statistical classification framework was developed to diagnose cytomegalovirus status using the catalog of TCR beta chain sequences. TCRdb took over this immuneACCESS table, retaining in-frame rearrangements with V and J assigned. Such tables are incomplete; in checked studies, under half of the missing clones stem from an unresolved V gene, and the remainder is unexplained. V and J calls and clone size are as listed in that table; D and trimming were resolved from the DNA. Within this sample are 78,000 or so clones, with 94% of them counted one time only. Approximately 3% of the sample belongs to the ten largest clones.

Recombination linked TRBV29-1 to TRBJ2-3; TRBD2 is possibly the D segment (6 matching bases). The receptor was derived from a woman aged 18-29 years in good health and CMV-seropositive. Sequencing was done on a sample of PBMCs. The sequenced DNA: TGCAGCGTTGAACTGGAGGGTCACACAGATACGCAGTATTTT. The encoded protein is CSVELEGHTDTQYF.